This is a list of T cell receptor beta chains from one sample in a study of T cell repertoires in cytomegalovirus infection. TCRdb processed the reads anew with MiXCR; each CDR3 protein has one entry. In the table there are approximately 500,000 distinct CDR3 sequences, approximately 10% of which are singletons. The sequenced sample consisted of PBMCs. The receptor source for this set is a human donor in good health (CMV status not recorded). Some clones in this sample may be carry-over from other donors' samples. Each CDR3 is given with its conserved first and last residue. A D gene is named only where the DNA matches it firmly. Clone size, where shown, is once, few, many, or a class for clones that have expanded.

d_gene	v_gene	j_gene	abundance	CDR3nt	CDR3aa
TRBD1	TRBV20-1	TRBJ2-2	few	TGCAGTGCCCCCCCCGAAGACAGGGCCACCGGGGAGCTGTTTTTT	CSAPPEDRATGELFF
TRBD1	TRBV14	TRBJ1-2	many	TGTGCCAGCAGCCAAGGGGGTAAGGGGGCGAATGGCTACACCTTC	CASSQGGKGANGYTF
NA	TRBV7-2	TRBJ2-3	many	TGTGCCAGCAGCCTCGGGACTCGGAGGTATTTT	CASSLGTRRYF
TRBD1	TRBV29-1	TRBJ1-2	NA	TGCAGCGGGGGGGACAGGGCGGATGGCTACACCTTC	CSGGDRADGYTF
NA	TRBV7-3	TRBJ2-1	many	TGTGCCAGCAGCTTAACACGGTTGGACGAGCAGTTCTTC	CASSLTRLDEQFF
TRBD2	TRBV6-5	TRBJ2-1	many	TGTGCCAGCAGTTCTGGGCTAGCGGGAGTTCCTGGATACAATGAGCAGTTCTTC	CASSSGLAGVPGYNEQFF
TRBD1	TRBV19	TRBJ2-5	NA	TGTGCCAGTAGTGCCCGGGACAGAGGAGAGACCCAGTACTTC	CASSARDRGETQYF
TRBD2	TRBV4-2	TRBJ2-7	many	TGTGCCAGCAGCACTCCGGGACTAGCGGCCTACGAGCAGTACTTC	CASSTPGLAAYEQYF
NA	TRBV20-1	TRBJ1-2	many	TGCAGTGCTACCCCCGTCGGGGGGCGCGATGGCTACACCTTC	CSATPVGGRDGYTF
NA	TRBV9	TRBJ2-2	few	TGTGCCAGCAGCGTAGCGGGGGCCTCGAACACCGGGGAGCTGTTTTTT	CASSVAGASNTGELFF
TRBD1	TRBV14	TRBJ2-3	many	TGTGCCAGCAGCCAAGAGCCTATCTATAGTCTAGGGGGCATGGCAGATACGCAGTATTTT	CASSQEPIYSLGGMADTQYF
TRBD2	TRBV28	TRBJ2-7	few	TGTGCCAGCAGTTTTCCGGGCGGGAGGCGTTCCTACGAGCAGTACTTC	CASSFPGGRRSYEQYF
NA	TRBV10-3	TRBJ1-5	many	TGTGCCATGTCCCCCGGACCCAATCAGCCCCAGCATTTT	CAMSPGPNQPQHF
TRBD1	TRBV13	TRBJ1-4	few	TGTGCCAGCAGCCTTCGGACAGGGGGCGAAAAACTGTTTTTT	CASSLRTGGEKLFF
NA	TRBV7-8	TRBJ2-7	many	TGTGCCAGCAGCTTCTTGACAGGAAGCTCCTACGAGCAGTACTTC	CASSFLTGSSYEQYF
TRBD2	TRBV9	TRBJ2-1	NA	TGTGCCAGCAGCTCCCTCTCGCGGGGGGCCTCCTACAATGAGCAGTTCTTC	CASSSLSRGASYNEQFF
NA	TRBV7-8	TRBJ2-3	many	TGTGCCAGCAGCTTCGTCGGGCGGTCTAGCACAGATACGCAGTATTTT	CASSFVGRSSTDTQYF
NA	TRBV27	TRBJ2-3	medium-sized	TGTGCCAGTCACGGAGATACGCAGTATTTT	CASHGDTQYF
NA	TRBV6-6	TRBJ2-5	NA	TGTGCCAGCAGTAACCGTGCGGAGACCCAGTACTTC	CASSNRAETQYF
TRBD2	TRBV28	TRBJ2-3	many	TGTGCCAGCAGTTTATCGCGGGGGGGTAGCACAGATACGCAGTATTTT	CASSLSRGGSTDTQYF
TRBD1	TRBV25-1	TRBJ2-5	many	TGTGCCAGCAGCATACTTGGGACAGGGGAAGAGACCCAGTACTTC	CASSILGTGEETQYF
NA	TRBV7-2	TRBJ2-3	many	TGTGCCAGCAGCTTAGAGGGTGGTACGCAGTATTTT	CASSLEGGTQYF
NA	TRBV7-2	TRBJ1-1	NA	TGTGCCAGCACCCCGACAATGAAGACTGAAGCTTTCTTT	CASTPTMKTEAFF
NA	TRBV28	TRBJ2-3	NA	TGTGCCAGCAGTTTGGGGACACCGTTCACAGATACGCAGTATTTT	CASSLGTPFTDTQYF
TRBD2	TRBV20-1	TRBJ2-3	NA	TGCAGTGCCCGAGTGGCCTTACTAGCGGGAGGGGCCACAGATACGCAGTATTTT	CSARVALLAGGATDTQYF
NA	TRBV30	TRBJ2-7	few	TGTGCCTGGAGTGAATTGTCCTCCTACGAGCAGTACTTC	CAWSELSSYEQYF
NA	TRBV20-1	TRBJ1-3	few	TGCAGTGCTAGTTCTCTGCACAGATCCTCTGGAAACACCATATATTTT	CSASSLHRSSGNTIYF
TRBD1	TRBV18	TRBJ2-6	many	TGTGCCAGCTCACCCCCAAGGACAGGGTCCGGGGCCAACGTCCTGACTTTC	CASSPPRTGSGANVLTF
TRBD1	TRBV6-5	TRBJ1-4	many	TGTGCCAGCAGTCATCCCCGTGGGACAGGGGACGAAAAACTGTTTTTT	CASSHPRGTGDEKLFF
NA	TRBV12-5	TRBJ2-7	many	TGTGCTAGTGCCTTGGGGGGATTGAGCTCCTACGAGCAGTACTTC	CASALGGLSSYEQYF
TRBD1	TRBV20-1	TRBJ1-5	few	TGCAGTGCTAGAGTGGCCGGGACAGGCAGCAATCAGCCCCAGCATTTT	CSARVAGTGSNQPQHF
NA	TRBV27	TRBJ1-2	NA	TGTGCCAGCAGTTTACAGGAGGCGAACTATGGCTACACCTTC	CASSLQEANYGYTF
NA	TRBV30	TRBJ2-3	NA	TGTGCCTGGAGTGATAGGAGGACCTACACAGATACGCAGTATTTT	CAWSDRRTYTDTQYF
TRBD1	TRBV5-5	TRBJ2-1	few	TGTGCCAGCAGCTTGGAGGGGGCACGGGATGAGCAGTTCTTC	CASSLEGARDEQFF
TRBD1	TRBV28	TRBJ1-3	many	TGTGCCAGCCAACTTACAGGGGAAGCTGGAAACACCATATATTTT	CASQLTGEAGNTIYF
NA	TRBV7-2	TRBJ1-4	many	TGTGCCAGCAGCCCCCCTAGTGAAAAACTGTTTTTT	CASSPPSEKLFF
NA	TRBV3-1	TRBJ1-1	few	TGTGCCAGCAGCCAAGGGTCAATAGGGGTGGGCACTGAAGCTTTCTTT	CASSQGSIGVGTEAFF
TRBD2	TRBV6-6	TRBJ2-7	few	TGTGCCAGCACCCGGGGGGGATACGAGCAGTACTTC	CASTRGGYEQYF
NA	TRBV7-8	TRBJ2-2	many	TGTGCCAGCAGCCCCCGGAGTCTCACCGGGGAGCTGTTTTTT	CASSPRSLTGELFF
TRBD2	TRBV19	TRBJ2-1	few	TGTGCCAGTAGGCCGGGACTAGCGGGAGGGGTGGATGAGCAGTTCTTC	CASRPGLAGGVDEQFF
TRBD2	TRBV20-1	TRBJ2-3	NA	TGCAGTGCAGAACGGGGGTCTAGCGGCAGCACAGATACGCAGTATTTT	CSAERGSSGSTDTQYF
NA	TRBV7-9	TRBJ2-7	many	TGTGCCAGCAGCTTTGACTACTACGAGCAGTACTTC	CASSFDYYEQYF
NA	TRBV28	TRBJ2-2	many	TGTGCCAGCAGGTCGGACACCGGGGAGCTGTTTTTT	CASRSDTGELFF
NA	TRBV19	TRBJ1-5	NA	TGTGCCAGCCAAGCGGGGTTGTTCAATCAGCCCCAGCATTTT	CASQAGLFNQPQHF
TRBD1	TRBV24-1	TRBJ1-5	NA	TGTGCCACCAGTGACAGACAGGGGGCGGGGGGCCAGCCCCAGCATTTT	CATSDRQGAGGQPQHF
TRBD2	TRBV11-2	TRBJ2-5	many	TGTGCCAGCAGTCTCTATCTGGGGGGGGAAGAGACCCAGTACTTC	CASSLYLGGEETQYF
TRBD1	TRBV27	TRBJ1-1	few	TGTGCCAGCAGATCGGGACAGTCTACTGAAGCTTTCTTT	CASRSGQSTEAFF
NA	TRBV19	TRBJ1-3	many	TGTGCCAGTACCGACGACACGGTCTCTGGAAACACCATATATTTT	CASTDDTVSGNTIYF